One sample yielded the 19 T cell receptor beta chains listed below, sequenced in a study of blood T cell repertoires in COVID-19 (dated by TCRdb to about 2020). Libraries were prepared through the immunoSEQ multiplex PCR assay. Entries here come from immuneACCESS through TCRdb and include only in-frame sequences with V and J called. Some clones fail to appear in such tables; in the studies checked, an unresolved V gene covers under half of the shortfall, and the cause of the remainder is unknown. Here the sample has about 98,000 clones; around 80% occur a single time. Around a quarter of the sample comes from the top ten. Source material: peripheral blood. These receptors were collected from a man in his 70s with acute or convalescent COVID-19.

This chain uses TRBV18 with TRBJ1-4; D not resolved. Germline assignment: CDR1 KGHSH and CDR2 LQKENI. Trimming shortened V by 1 base and J by 0 bases, and 6 bases separated the two germline ends. CDR3 length equals 15 residues. CDR3 in amino acids: CASSPRGSTNEKLFF. The DNA of the CDR3 is TGTGCCAGCTCACCACGCGGGTCAACTAATGAAAAACTGTTTTTT.

This rearrangement joins TRBV27 to TRBJ1-3; D unresolved. The CDR3 length is 12 residues. V was shortened by 6 bases and J by 1 base, with 4 bases between the two germline ends. Germline values: CDR1 MNHEY, CDR2 SMNVEV (reference sequence). The DNA of the CDR3 is TGTGCCAGCAGATCATCTGGAAACACCATATATTTT. It codes for CASRSSGNTIYF.

This clone appeared a single time. This chain connects TRBV6-1 to TRBJ2-1; D remains ambiguous. Germline V CDR1 and CDR2: MNHNS, SASEGT. V was pared by 2 bases and J by 4 bases, with 6 bases between. There are 13 residues in the CDR3. The CDR3 nucleotides read TGTGCCAGCAGTGAACACAAATACAATGAGCAGTTCTTC. As protein: CASSEHKYNEQFF.

V is TRBV11-1 and J is TRBJ2-3; 12 nucleotides match TRBD2. Germline V gives CDR1 SGHAT, CDR2 FQDESV (reference sequence). Germline trimming cut 1 base from V and 6 bases from J; bases unmatched to any gene: 2. This CDR3 region has 15 residues. This CDR3 is CASSLEGLAGDTQYF. CDR3 in DNA: TGTGCCAGCAGCTTAGAGGGACTAGCGGGTGATACGCAGTATTTT.

The chain carries TRBV5-6 and TRBJ2-4; 12 nucleotides agree with TRBD2. The V and J ends lost 5 bases and 7 bases, in that order; junction bases with no gene match: 10. From germline, CDR1 is SGHDT and CDR2 YYEEEE. This CDR3 has 16 residues. In DNA form, the CDR3 reads TGTGCCAGCAGGTCTCCTTGGACTAGCGGGATTAACATTCAGTACTTC. Translating it yields CASRSPWTSGINIQYF.

This chain connects TRBV7-2 to TRBJ1-1; D is uncertain. V lost 1 base and J 1 base, leaving 10 bases between the germline ends. The CDR3 is 15 amino acids. Germline CDR1 SGHTA, CDR2 FQGNSA. The CDR3 region has the DNA TGTGCCAGCAGCTTAGATGGACTACCGAACACTGAAGCTTTCTTT. It yields the protein CASSLDGLPNTEAFF.

The V and J genes are TRBV7-3 and TRBJ1-1; 8 bases are a match to TRBD1. Trimming removed 4 bases from V and 1 base from J; junction bases left unmatched: 5. Germline-derived CDR1 and CDR2 are SGHTA and FQGTGA. This CDR3 contains 15 residues. The DNA of the CDR3 is TGTGCCAGCAGCTCCGATACAGGGGGGAACACTGAAGCTTTCTTT. It is translated as CASSSDTGGNTEAFF.

J is TRBJ2-7 and V is TRBV11-3; possible D gene TRBD1, 6 bases. Germline V gene data show CDR1 as SGHNT and CDR2 as YENEEA. This CDR3 is built from 14 residues. Between the trimmed V and J ends, which lost 1 base and 0 bases, there was a span of 7 bases. CDR3 protein: CASSLGQDSYEQYF. The CDR3 DNA is TGTGCCAGCAGCTTAGGACAGGACTCCTACGAGCAGTACTTC.

V and J are TRBV30 and TRBJ1-2, with TRBD1 matching 7 bases. Germline V gene sequence: CDR1 GTSNPN, CDR2 SVGIG (reference sequence). This CDR3 is built from 15 residues. Germline trimming cut 2 bases from V and 4 bases from J; bases unmatched to any gene: 10. This chain's CDR3 is CAWSQLDREFYGYTF. As DNA, the CDR3 is TGTGCCTGGAGTCAGCTTGACAGGGAGTTCTATGGCTACACCTTC.

Remarks on this clone: This specimen includes other DNA sequences encoding the same CDR3. This sequence joins TRBV7-9 and TRBJ2-7, with unresolved D. This CDR3 comprises 12 residues. V gave up 1 base and J gave up 5 bases, with 6 bases separating them. Germline V CDR1 and CDR2: SEHNR, FQNEAQ (reference sequence). The CDR3 sequence: CASSLGRDEQYF. CDR3 DNA: TGTGCCAGCAGCTTAGGACGGGACGAGCAGTACTTC.

To note about this clone: Other DNA sequences in the same sample also yield this CDR3. V usage is TRBV28 and J usage is TRBJ1-1, with 7 nucleotides matching TRBD1. J was trimmed by 4 bases and V by 5 bases; bases with no gene match: 4. Germline CDR1 MDHEN, CDR2 SYDVKM. The CDR3 length is 13 residues. CDR3 DNA sequence: TGTGCCAGCAGTCTACAGGGGTCCACTGAAGCTTTCTTT. Its translation: CASSLQGSTEAFF.

The V gene is TRBV5-1, the J gene TRBJ2-3, with a weak D call TRBD1 (5 bases). V lost 0 bases and J 2 bases, leaving 16 bases between the germline ends. This CDR3 has 17 amino acids. Germline lookup yields CDR1 SGHRS and CDR2 YFSETQ. CDR3 sequence reads: CASSLGSSGLDTDTQYF. The CDR3 DNA reads TGCGCCAGCAGCTTGGGGTCCTCAGGGCTCGACACAGATACGCAGTATTTT.

For the CDR3, the DNA is TGTGCCTGGAGACAGAACACATACTCCTACGAGCAGTACTTC. Its translation is CAWRQNTYSYEQYF. This rearrangement joins TRBV30 to TRBJ2-7; D is unresolved. V was trimmed by 3 bases and J by 0 bases, leaving 12 bases between them. The germline CDR1 and CDR2 sequences are GTSNPN and SVGIG (reference sequence). The CDR3 is made up of 14 amino acids.

This sequence joins TRBV5-1 and TRBJ2-5; D remains unclear. This CDR3 spans 13 amino acids. V was shortened by 0 bases and J by 4 bases, with 7 bases between the two germline ends. Germline CDR1 reads SGHRS; CDR2 reads YFSETQ. The chain's CDR3 is CASSLGHRETQYF. The CDR3 DNA reads TGCGCCAGCAGCTTGGGACACAGAGAGACCCAGTACTTC.

J is TRBJ2-5 and V is TRBV3-1 (or the pseudogene TRBV3-2); 16 bases agree with TRBD2. Germline V gives CDR1 LGHDT, CDR2 YNNKEL (reference sequence). The CDR3 covers 14 residues. V shed 6 bases, J shed 5 bases, and the junction held 0 bases outside the gene matches. The CDR3, as DNA: TGTGCCAGCAGGGGACTAGCGGGAGGGGAGACCCAGTACTTC. It yields the protein CASRGLAGGETQYF.

The rearrangement uses TRBV18 and TRBJ2-1, with 13 bases identical to TRBD2. CDR1 and CDR2 from the germline V gene are KGHSH and LQKENI. The V gene end was trimmed by 0 bases and the J gene end by 9 bases; junction bases not matched to a gene: 8. This CDR3 has 17 amino acids. CDR3 residues: CASSPPWTSGRPVEQFF. For the CDR3, the DNA is TGTGCCAGCTCACCACCGTGGACTAGCGGGAGACCGGTTGAGCAGTTCTTC.

In the case of this clone: Germline and junction disagree at one end, which may indicate a read error. The genes are TRBV7-7 and TRBJ2-2, with 10 bases fitting TRBD2. CDR1 is SSHAT, CDR2 FNYEAQ, per germline (reference sequence). This CDR3 region has 17 residues. CDR3 sequence reads: CASSLEWASGSTGELFF. CDR3 sequence (DNA): TGTGCTAGCAGCTTAGAGTGGGCTAGCGGGAGTACCGGGGAGCTGTTTTTT. The complete variable domain, with remaining parts taken from reference TRBV7-7 and TRBJ2-2, reads GAGVSQSPRYKVTKRGQDVTLRCDPISSHATLYWYQQALGQGPEFLTYFNYEAQPDKSGLPSDRFSAERPEGSISTLTIQRTEQRDSAMYRCASSLEWASGSTGELFFGEGSRLTVL.

This clone was seen only a few times. The chain couples TRBV5-1 to TRBJ2-3, with D possibly TRBD1 on 5 matching bases. Germline CDR1 reads SGHRS; CDR2 reads YFSETQ. There are 14 residues in the CDR3. V was clipped by 2 bases and J by 2 bases, with 9 bases between them. The CDR3 loop is CASSLGAYTDTQYF. The CDR3 nucleotides are TGCGCCAGCAGCTTAGGGGCCTACACAGATACGCAGTATTTT.

The chain couples TRBV30 to TRBJ1-3; tentative D call: TRBD1 (5 bases). The V end lost 0 bases, the J end lost 7 bases, and 10 bases lay between the germline ends. CDR1 and CDR2 from the germline V gene are GTSNPN and SVGIG (reference sequence). The CDR3 loop spans 13 amino acids. CDR3 in DNA: TGTGCCTGGAGTGTCAAGGGGATCAACACCATATATTTT. Translated: CAWSVKGINTIYF.